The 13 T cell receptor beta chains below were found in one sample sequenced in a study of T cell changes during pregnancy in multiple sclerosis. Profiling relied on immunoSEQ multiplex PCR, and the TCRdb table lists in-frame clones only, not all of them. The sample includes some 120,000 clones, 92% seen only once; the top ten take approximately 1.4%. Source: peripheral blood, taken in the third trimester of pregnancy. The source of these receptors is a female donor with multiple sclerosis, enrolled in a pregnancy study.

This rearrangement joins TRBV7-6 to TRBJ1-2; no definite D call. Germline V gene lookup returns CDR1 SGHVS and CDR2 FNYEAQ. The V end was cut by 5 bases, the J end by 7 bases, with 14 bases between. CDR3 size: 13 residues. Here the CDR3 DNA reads TGTGCCAGCAGCCCCCTCCCAAGAGGTGGCTACACCTTC. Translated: CASSPLPRGGYTF.

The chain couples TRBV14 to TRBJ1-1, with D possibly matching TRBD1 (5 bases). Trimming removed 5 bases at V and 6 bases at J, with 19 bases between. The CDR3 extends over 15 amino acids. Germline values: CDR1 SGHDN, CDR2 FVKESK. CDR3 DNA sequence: TGTGCCAGCAGCGACGGGGGTCCCCCGAGGGCTGAAGCTTTCTTT. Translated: CASSDGGPPRAEAFF. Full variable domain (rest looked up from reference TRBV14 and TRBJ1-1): EAGVTQFPSHSVIEKGQTVTLRCDPISGHDNLYWYRRVMGKEIKFLLHFVKESKQDESGMPNNRFLAERTGGTYSTLKVQPAELEDSGVYFCASSDGGPPRAEAFFGQGTRLTVV.

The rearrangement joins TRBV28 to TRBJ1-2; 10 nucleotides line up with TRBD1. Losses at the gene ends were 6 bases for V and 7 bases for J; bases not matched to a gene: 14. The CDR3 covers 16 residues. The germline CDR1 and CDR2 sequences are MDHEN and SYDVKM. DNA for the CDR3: TGTGCCAGCAGGCCCCCGACCGGACAGGGGGAGTTTGGCTACACCTTC. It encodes CASRPPTGQGEFGYTF.

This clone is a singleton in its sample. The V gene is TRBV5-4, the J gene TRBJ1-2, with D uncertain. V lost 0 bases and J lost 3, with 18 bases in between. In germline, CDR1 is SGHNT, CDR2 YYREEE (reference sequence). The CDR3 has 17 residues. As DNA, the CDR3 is TGTGCCAGCAGCTTGGCCGCAGGAGCAGGAGGGCACTATGGCTACACCTTC. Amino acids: CASSLAAGAGGHYGYTF.

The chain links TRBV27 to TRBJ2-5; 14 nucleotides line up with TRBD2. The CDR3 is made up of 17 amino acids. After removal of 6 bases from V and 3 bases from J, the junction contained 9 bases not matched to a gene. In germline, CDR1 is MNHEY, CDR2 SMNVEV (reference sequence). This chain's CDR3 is CASRSLTSGRAKETQYF. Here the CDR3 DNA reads TGTGCCAGCAGGTCTTTGACTAGCGGGAGGGCCAAAGAGACCCAGTACTTC.

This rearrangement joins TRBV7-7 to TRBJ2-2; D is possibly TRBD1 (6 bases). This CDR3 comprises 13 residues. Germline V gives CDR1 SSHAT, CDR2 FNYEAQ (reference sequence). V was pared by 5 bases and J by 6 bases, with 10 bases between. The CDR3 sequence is CASSPEGAGELFF. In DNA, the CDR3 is TGTGCCAGCAGCCCCGAGGGGGCCGGGGAGCTGTTTTTT.

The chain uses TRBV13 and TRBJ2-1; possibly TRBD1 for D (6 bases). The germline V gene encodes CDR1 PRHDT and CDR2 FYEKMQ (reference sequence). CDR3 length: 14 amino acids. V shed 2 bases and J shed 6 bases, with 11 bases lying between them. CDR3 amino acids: CASSLSGTTNEQFF. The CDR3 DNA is TGTGCCAGCAGCTTATCCGGGACAACCAATGAGCAGTTCTTC.

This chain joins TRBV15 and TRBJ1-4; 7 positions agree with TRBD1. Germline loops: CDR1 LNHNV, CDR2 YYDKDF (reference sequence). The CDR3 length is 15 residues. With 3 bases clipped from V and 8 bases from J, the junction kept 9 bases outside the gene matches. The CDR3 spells CATSSTQGLGEKLFF. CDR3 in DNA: TGTGCCACCAGCAGCACACAGGGGCTGGGGGAAAAACTGTTTTTT.

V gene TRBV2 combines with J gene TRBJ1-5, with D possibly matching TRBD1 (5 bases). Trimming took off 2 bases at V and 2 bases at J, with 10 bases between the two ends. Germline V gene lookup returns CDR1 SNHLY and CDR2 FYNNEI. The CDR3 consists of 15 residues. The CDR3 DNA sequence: TGTGCCAGCAGTGAATCCCTGACAGGCAATCAGCCCCAGCATTTT. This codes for CASSESLTGNQPQHF.

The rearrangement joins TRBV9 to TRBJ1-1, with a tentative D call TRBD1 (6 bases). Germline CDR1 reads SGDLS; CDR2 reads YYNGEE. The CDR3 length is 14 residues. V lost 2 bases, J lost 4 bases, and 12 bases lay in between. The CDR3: CASSVGGASTEAFF. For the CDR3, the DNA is TGTGCCAGCAGCGTCGGGGGGGCGAGCACTGAAGCTTTCTTT.

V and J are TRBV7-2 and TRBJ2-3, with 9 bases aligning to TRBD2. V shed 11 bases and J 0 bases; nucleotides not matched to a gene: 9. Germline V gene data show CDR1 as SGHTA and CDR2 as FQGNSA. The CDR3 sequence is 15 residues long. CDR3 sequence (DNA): TGTGCCTCTTCTCCCGCGGGGGGGAGCACAGATACGCAGTATTTT. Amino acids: CASSPAGGSTDTQYF.

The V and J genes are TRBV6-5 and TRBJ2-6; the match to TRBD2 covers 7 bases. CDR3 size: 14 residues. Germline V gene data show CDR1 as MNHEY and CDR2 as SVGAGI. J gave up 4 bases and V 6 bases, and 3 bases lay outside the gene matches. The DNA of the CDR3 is TGTGCCAGCAGCGGGGGAGGGGGGGCCAACGTCCTGACTTTC. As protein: CASSGGGGANVLTF.

The CDR3 spells CASSIATSGSSEQFF. CDR3 in DNA: TGTGCCAGTAGTATAGCGACTAGCGGGAGCTCTGAGCAGTTCTTC. The chain combines TRBV19 with TRBJ2-1, with 12 bases identical to TRBD2. Per germline, CDR1 LNHDA and CDR2 SQIVND (reference sequence). The CDR3 sequence is 15 residues long. V shed 1 base and J 9 bases; nucleotides not matched to a gene: 4.